This passage covers 7 T cell receptor beta chains from one sample sequenced in a study of identical twins. TCRdb independently ran MiXCR on the 5' RACE reads; one entry per CDR3 protein. This sample has 1.5 million to 2 million distinct CDR3 sequences, with under 35% found just once. Sequencing was performed on cord blood. The receptor set was obtained from a newborn girl in good health.

This clonotype was detected a few times. This rearrangement joins TRBV29-1 to TRBJ2-2; 8 bases are shared with TRBD2. Germline-derived CDR1 and CDR2 are SQVTM and ANQGSEA. V lost 4 bases, J lost 7 bases, and 5 bases stayed unmatched. The CDR3 loop spans 13 amino acids. The DNA of the CDR3 is TGCAGCGTTGTTTTAGCGGGACTCGGGGAGCTGTTTTTT. The encoded protein is CSVVLAGLGELFF.

In its sample, this clonotype was seen a few times. The rearrangement uses TRBV20-1 and TRBJ1-3; 7 nucleotides line up with TRBD1. CDR3 length equals 15 residues. The V segment lost 3 bases and the J segment 2 bases; nucleotides outside the gene matches: 7. Looked up from germline, CDR1 is DFQATT and CDR2 is SNEGSKA (reference sequence). In nucleotides, the CDR3 is TGCAGTGCTAGTACCGGTACAGGGGCTGGAAACACCATATATTTT. This gives the protein CSASTGTGAGNTIYF.

The chain joins TRBV6-5 to TRBJ2-3, with 10 nucleotides matching TRBD1. This CDR3 region has 17 residues. V dropped 0 bases and J dropped 2; count of bases not matched to a gene: 5. Germline V gene sequence: CDR1 MNHEY, CDR2 SVGAGI. The CDR3 spells CASSYSPGTGATDTQYF. The CDR3 DNA reads as TGTGCCAGCAGTTACTCACCCGGGACAGGGGCCACAGATACGCAGTATTTT.

The chain employs TRBV7-6 and TRBJ2-1; D is possibly TRBD1 (7 bases). Germline CDR1 and CDR2: SGHVS and FNYEAQ. This CDR3 has 15 residues. V shed 0 bases and J shed 10 bases, with 16 bases lying between them. The CDR3 region has the DNA TGTGCCAGCAGCTTAGCAGACAGGGAGGCCTACGAGCAGTTCTTC. It encodes CASSLADREAYEQFF. The whole variable domain, remainder taken from reference TRBV7-6 and TRBJ2-1, is GAGVSQSPRYKVTKRGQDVALRCDPISGHVSLYWYRQALGQGPEFLTYFNYEAQQDKSGLPNDRFSAERPEGSISTLTIQRTEQRDSAMYRCASSLADREAYEQFFGPGTRLTVL.

This chain connects TRBV10-3 to TRBJ2-1; D possibly corresponds to TRBD2 (5 bases). The end of the DNA is better explained by TRBJ2-7, so the J call may be wrong. Germline V CDR1 and CDR2: ENHRY, SYGVKD. The CDR3 is made up of 16 amino acids. The CDR3 region is CAISILGGSSYNEQYF. In nucleotides, the CDR3 is TGTGCCATCAGTATCCTGGGTGGGAGCTCCTACAATGAGCAGTACTTC.

This clonotype was picked up many times. V usage is TRBV24-1 and J usage is TRBJ2-3; D not certain. In germline, CDR1 is KGHDR, CDR2 SFDVKD. The CDR3 runs 13 residues. The V and J ends lost 4 bases and 5 bases respectively, with 9 bases between them. The CDR3 protein is CATSDPSGDTQYF. In DNA form, the CDR3 reads TGTGCCACCAGTGACCCCTCCGGAGATACGCAGTATTTT.

This clonotype was seen more than once but under ten times. The chain combines TRBV11-2 with TRBJ2-3, with D tentatively TRBD1 (5 bases). V was cut by 1 base and J by 4 bases, with 12 bases left in between. This CDR3 spans 15 amino acids. CDR1 is SGHAT, CDR2 FQNNGV, per germline. This CDR3 reads CASSLGGQYSDTQYF. The CDR3 nucleotides read TGTGCCAGCAGCTTAGGGGGCCAGTACTCAGATACGCAGTATTTT.